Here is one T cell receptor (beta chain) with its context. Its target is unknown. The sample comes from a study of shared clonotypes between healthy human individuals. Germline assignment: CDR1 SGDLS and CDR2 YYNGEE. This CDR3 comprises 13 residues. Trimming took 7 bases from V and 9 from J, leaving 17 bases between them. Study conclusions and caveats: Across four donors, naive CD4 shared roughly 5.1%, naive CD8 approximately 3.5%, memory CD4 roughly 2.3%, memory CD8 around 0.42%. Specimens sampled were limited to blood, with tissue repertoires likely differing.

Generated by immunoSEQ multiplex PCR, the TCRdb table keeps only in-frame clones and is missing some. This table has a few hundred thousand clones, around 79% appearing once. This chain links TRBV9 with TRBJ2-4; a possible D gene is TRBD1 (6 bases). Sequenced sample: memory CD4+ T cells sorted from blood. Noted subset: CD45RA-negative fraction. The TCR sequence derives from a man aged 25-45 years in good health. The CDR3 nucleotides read TGTGCCAGCGAACCAGGGGATGGAGGCATTCAGTACTTC. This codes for CASEPGDGGIQYF.